Below, 17 T cell receptor beta chains from the same sample are listed, as sequenced in a study of T cells after yellow fever vaccination. A single record per CDR3 protein comes from TCRdb applying MiXCR to the 5' RACE reads. The sample holds approximately 580,000 distinct CDR3 sequences, roughly a sixth seen once. Material: PBMCs, obtained around 5 days after the first yellow fever vaccination. These receptors came from a man in his late teens or twenties who received the YFV17D yellow fever vaccine.

The V and J genes are TRBV9 and TRBJ2-5; D call uncertain. Germline CDR1 reads SGDLS; CDR2 reads YYNGEE. This CDR3 has 13 amino acids. V dropped 2 bases and J dropped 4 bases, with 9 bases sitting between them. CDR3 amino acids: CASSVSLSETQYF. The CDR3 nucleotides read TGTGCCAGCAGCGTCTCCCTATCAGAGACCCAGTACTTC.

This clonotype has ten or more counts. The V call is TRBV6-4, the J call TRBJ1-5; no reliable D call. The CDR3 totals 13 residues. The V end was cut by 4 bases, the J end by 1 base, with 5 bases between. The germline V gene encodes CDR1 MRHNA and CDR2 SNTAGT. The CDR3: CASSAGSNQPQHF. CDR3 DNA sequence: TGTGCCAGCAGTGCCGGGAGCAATCAGCCCCAGCATTTT.

This clonotype was seen at least ten times. This chain uses TRBV5-4 with TRBJ2-7, with 7 bases lining up with TRBD1. CDR1 is SGHNT, CDR2 YYREEE, per germline (reference sequence). This CDR3 has 16 amino acids. J was trimmed by 5 bases and V by 0 bases; bases with no gene match: 11. The chain's CDR3 is CASSLARDSQVNEQYF. The CDR3 DNA reads TGTGCCAGCAGCTTGGCCCGGGACAGTCAGGTTAACGAGCAGTACTTC.

V is TRBV7-6 and J is TRBJ2-7, with TRBD1 matching 11 bases. V was pared by 4 bases and J by 3 bases, with 2 bases of the junction left unmatched. Per the germline V gene, CDR1 is SGHVS and CDR2 is FNYEAQ. CDR3 length equals 14 residues. In DNA form, the CDR3 reads TGTGCCAGCAGCTCGGGACAGGGGGTCTACGAGCAGTACTTC. Its translation is CASSSGQGVYEQYF.

This clonotype was detected a few times. The rearrangement uses TRBV20-1 and TRBJ2-1; 7 bases fit TRBD2. Germline CDR1 is DFQATT and CDR2 is SNEGSKA (reference sequence). The CDR3 consists of 15 residues. The J segment lost 5 bases and the V segment lost 0 bases, leaving 7 bases of the junction unmatched. CDR3 loop: CSARDLGGSNNEQFF. In DNA, the CDR3 is TGCAGTGCTAGAGATCTGGGGGGGAGCAACAATGAGCAGTTCTTC.

Points on this clonotype: One end of the junction fails to match germline, which may point to a read error. This chain uses TRBV6-6 with TRBJ2-6, with D perhaps TRBD1 or TRBD2 (5 bases each). The germline V gene has CDR1 MNHNY and CDR2 SVGAGI (reference sequence). The CDR3 extends over 13 amino acids. CDR3 region: CTSSGPGANVLTF. DNA of the CDR3: TGTACCAGCTCGGGGCCCGGGGCCAACGTCCTGACTTTC.

This sequence joins TRBV5-1 and TRBJ2-1, with 8 bases identical to TRBD2. V was clipped by 1 base and J by 2 bases; unmatched bases: 8. CDR1 is SGHRS, CDR2 YFSETQ, per germline. There are 17 residues in the CDR3. This CDR3 is CASSLFIGRGAYNEQFF. The DNA of the CDR3 is TGCGCCAGCAGCTTGTTTATCGGGCGGGGGGCCTACAATGAGCAGTTCTTC.

The J gene is TRBJ2-1, the V gene TRBV12-3 or TRBV12-4; TRBD2 matches at 10 bases. The CDR3 is 19 amino acids. Losses at the gene ends were 2 bases for V and 5 bases for J; bases not matched to a gene: 15. The CDR3 bases are TGTGCCAGCAGTTTACAAGTCACGTGGTTAGCGGGGGGTAACAATGAGCAGTTCTTC. Residues: CASSLQVTWLAGGNNEQFF.

This clonotype was observed a single time. J is TRBJ2-2 and V is TRBV6-6; D is unresolved. CDR3 size: 11 residues. V dropped 8 bases and J dropped 6 bases, with 7 bases sitting between them. Germline V lookup: CDR1 MNHNY, CDR2 SVGAGI (reference sequence). DNA for the CDR3: TGTGCCAGCGAAAAGGCCGGGGAGCTGTTTTTT. This encodes CASEKAGELFF.

In its sample, this clonotype was seen a few times. The V and J genes are TRBV20-1 and TRBJ2-1; 8 bases map to TRBD2. The CDR3 is 15 residues long. V lost 3 bases to trimming and J lost 4 bases; unmatched junction nucleotides: 8. Germline V gene data show CDR1 as DFQATT and CDR2 as SNEGSKA (reference sequence). The CDR3 DNA is TGCAGTGCTAGCCGGCCACTAGCGGCATACAATGAGCAGTTCTTC. Residues: CSASRPLAAYNEQFF.

V is TRBV7-7 and J is TRBJ2-7, with D uncertain. Trimming cost V 3 bases and J 3 bases, with 9 bases left between them. The CDR3 length is 13 residues. The germline V gene has CDR1 SSHAT and CDR2 FNYEAQ (reference sequence). The CDR3 spells CASSFSPDYEQYF. CDR3 DNA sequence: TGTGCCAGCAGCTTCTCTCCAGACTACGAGCAGTACTTC.

The sample holds a few counts of this clonotype. The J gene is TRBJ1-1, the V gene TRBV20-1, with D perhaps matching TRBD1 (5 bases). Trimming stripped 1 base from V and 5 bases from J, with 17 bases between. The CDR3 contains 15 residues. Looked up from germline, CDR1 is DFQATT and CDR2 is SNEGSKA (reference sequence). The CDR3 sequence is CSARAGGGGETEAFF. Here the CDR3 DNA reads TGCAGTGCTAGAGCCGGTGGCGGGGGGGAAACTGAAGCTTTCTTT.

This clonotype was detected ten times or more. This sequence joins TRBV5-1 and TRBJ1-5; D remains unclear. V gave up 0 bases and J gave up 4 bases, with 11 bases separating them. The CDR3 loop spans 15 amino acids. Per the germline V gene, CDR1 is SGHRS and CDR2 is YFSETQ. CDR3 in amino acids: CASSLGGYGNQPQHF. Written as DNA, the CDR3 is TGCGCCAGCAGCTTGGGGGGATATGGGAATCAGCCCCAGCATTTT.

The CDR3 coding sequence is TGCGCCAGCAGTAACAAGCCCACAGATACGCAGTATTTT. It yields the protein CASSNKPTDTQYF. This sequence joins TRBV10-1 and TRBJ2-3; D not certain. V lost 5 bases and J 2 bases, leaving 8 bases between the germline ends. Germline V lookup: CDR1 WNHNN, CDR2 SYGVQD (reference sequence). This CDR3 is 13 amino acids long.

A few counts support this clonotype. J is TRBJ2-5 and V is TRBV6-2 or TRBV6-3; no clear D. With 4 bases removed from V and 5 bases from J, the gap between germline ends came to 11 bases. CDR1 is MNHEY, CDR2 SVGEGT, per germline. CDR3 length: 13 residues. The DNA of the CDR3 is TGTGCCAGCAGTTCCAATGGGCGGGAGACCCAGTACTTC. This translates into CASSSNGRETQYF.

This clonotype was seen many times. V is TRBV20-1 and J is TRBJ2-5, with D maybe TRBD2 (7 bases). V lost 5 bases, J lost 4 bases, and 17 bases lay in between. The V gene's germline CDR1 is DFQATT and CDR2 SNEGSKA (reference sequence). This CDR3 spans 14 amino acids. CDR3: CSAPGGGGRETQYF. CDR3 coding DNA: TGCAGTGCTCCTGGGGGCGGGGGCCGAGAGACCCAGTACTTC.

The chain is built from TRBV6-2 or TRBV6-3 and TRBJ2-1; the match to TRBD1 covers 7 bases. The germline V gene has CDR1 MNHEY and CDR2 SVGEGT. Trimming took 5 bases from V and 9 from J; bases not matched to a gene: 13. The CDR3 runs 15 residues. Written as DNA, the CDR3 is TGTGCCAGCAGTCCTGGGGCCTCAGGGGGTCGTGAGCAGTTCTTC. It is translated as CASSPGASGGREQFF.